The 16 T cell receptor beta chains below were found in one sample sequenced in a study of blood T cell repertoires in COVID-19. Clones were read by immunoSEQ multiplex PCR, and TCRdb kept only the in-frame ones, dropping some. Of about 330,000 clones in the sample, over 75% are singletons; the top ten hold 5%. Material for sequencing was PBMCs or T cells enriched from blood (not recorded which). All receptors derive from a man aged 30-40 years who had recovered from COVID-19.

This clone was counted a single time. This chain connects TRBV10-3 to TRBJ2-2, with D possibly matching TRBD1 (7 bases). V was pared by 8 bases and J by 2 bases, with 12 bases between. The germline V gene has CDR1 ENHRY and CDR2 SYGVKD. This CDR3 contains 14 residues. The CDR3 loop reads CAIAQGGNTGELFF. The CDR3 DNA sequence: TGTGCCATCGCCCAGGGGGGAAACACCGGGGAGCTGTTTTTT.

CDR3 protein: CASSYDRINTIYF. In DNA form, the CDR3 reads TGTGCCAGCAGTTACGACAGGATTAACACCATATATTTT. The chain uses TRBV6-5 and TRBJ1-3, with D perhaps TRBD1 (6 bases). The V end was cut by 2 bases, the J end by 7 bases, with 9 bases between. The CDR3 is 13 residues long. Germline CDR1 MNHEY, CDR2 SVGAGI.

The rearrangement uses TRBV5-4 and TRBJ1-4; 7 bases are a match to TRBD1. Trimming took 2 bases from V and 5 from J; bases not matched to a gene: 6. CDR1 is SGHNT and CDR2 is YYREEE in the germline V gene (reference sequence). This CDR3 region has 15 residues. The CDR3 DNA reads as TGTGCCAGCAGCTTCCCTCAGGGGGGAAATGAAAAACTGTTTTTT. Translating it yields CASSFPQGGNEKLFF. Full variable domain (outside the CDR3, taken from reference TRBV5-4 and TRBJ1-4): ETGVTQSPTHLIKTRGQQVTLRCSSQSGHNTVSWYQQALGQGPQFIFQYYREEENGRGNFPPRFSGLQFPNYSSELNVNALELDDSALYLCASSFPQGGNEKLFFGSGTQLSVL.

The chain carries TRBV10-3 and TRBJ1-2; TRBD1 matches 11 bases. Germline CDR1 and CDR2: ENHRY and SYGVKD. V shed 3 bases and J 5 bases; nucleotides not matched to a gene: 2. CDR3 length equals 14 residues. The CDR3 spells CAISDRDRGYGYTF. CDR3 DNA: TGTGCCATCAGTGACCGGGACAGGGGGTATGGCTACACCTTC.

This clone was detected once. The chain employs TRBV29-1 and TRBJ2-5, with 8 bases fitting TRBD1. The CDR3 sequence is 13 residues long. The V gene end was trimmed by 3 bases and the J gene end by 1 base; junction bases not matched to a gene: 1. CDR1 and CDR2 (germline): SQVTM, ANQGSEA. The CDR3 protein is CSVEDRVQETQYF. In DNA form, the CDR3 reads TGCAGCGTTGAGGACAGGGTCCAAGAGACCCAGTACTTC.

Only one count was recorded for this clone. The V and J genes are TRBV10-3 and TRBJ2-1; D perhaps matches TRBD2 (5 bases). This CDR3 has 15 amino acids. V was trimmed by 0 bases and J by 10 bases, leaving 16 bases between them. Germline V gene sequence: CDR1 ENHRY, CDR2 SYGVKD. The CDR3 loop is CAISESEATGKEQFF. The CDR3 coding sequence is TGTGCCATCAGTGAGTCGGAGGCCACCGGGAAAGAGCAGTTCTTC.

The chain carries TRBV6-4 and TRBJ2-1; D is unresolved. V was cut by 1 base and J by 5 bases, with 6 bases left in between. CDR3 length equals 13 residues. Germline CDR1 and CDR2: MRHNA and SNTAGT. This chain's CDR3 is CASSDWRHNEQFF. In DNA, the CDR3 is TGTGCCAGCAGTGACTGGCGGCACAATGAGCAGTTCTTC.

The gene calls are TRBV24-1 and TRBJ1-1; a weak D match, TRBD1 (5 bases). Germline CDR1 is KGHDR and CDR2 is SFDVKD. The CDR3 is 14 residues long. V lost 6 bases, J lost 2 bases, and 12 bases lay in between. This CDR3 reads CATSRSGANTEAFF. CDR3 DNA sequence: TGTGCCACCAGTCGGAGTGGGGCCAACACTGAAGCTTTCTTT.

The rearrangement links TRBV30 to TRBJ1-4, with D maybe TRBD1 (5 bases). Trimming removed 5 bases from V and 8 bases from J, with 15 bases in between. The CDR3 is made up of 13 amino acids. Germline V lookup: CDR1 GTSNPN, CDR2 SVGIG (reference sequence). CDR3 sequence (DNA): TGTGCCTGGGGGGCCATTAAGGGGGAAAAACTGTTTTTT. This codes for CAWGAIKGEKLFF.

The rearrangement uses TRBV27 and TRBJ1-2; TRBD1 is a possible D gene (5 bases). Germline values: CDR1 MNHEY, CDR2 SMNVEV (reference sequence). The CDR3 length is 14 residues. V lost 6 bases and J 5 bases, leaving 16 bases between the germline ends. The CDR3 is CASRRTQGGYGYTF. The CDR3 DNA follows: TGTGCCAGCAGGCGAACCCAGGGTGGGTATGGCTACACCTTC.

The table lists this clone with a count of one. V gene TRBV5-4 combines with J gene TRBJ2-1; D not certain. Looked up from germline, CDR1 is SGHNT and CDR2 is YYREEE (reference sequence). CDR3 length equals 12 residues. Trimming took off 0 bases at V and 6 bases at J, with 4 bases between the two ends. Written as DNA, the CDR3 is TGTGCCAGCAGCTTGGGCAGCAATGAGCAGTTCTTC. Amino acid sequence: CASSLGSNEQFF.

This chain joins TRBV18 and TRBJ1-3; the D gene is possibly TRBD1 (5 bases). This CDR3 is built from 16 residues. Germline V gene sequence: CDR1 KGHSH, CDR2 LQKENI. V lost 3 bases to trimming and J lost 0 bases, with 12 bases between them. The CDR3 coding sequence is TGTGCCAGCTCACCTACGCGGGGCAGCTCTGGAAACACCATATATTTT. This encodes CASSPTRGSSGNTIYF.

The V and J genes are TRBV7-9 and TRBJ2-1; D possibly corresponds to TRBD2 (5 bases). The V end lost 3 bases, the J end lost 1 base, and 7 bases lay between the germline ends. The CDR3 has 14 amino acids. Germline loops: CDR1 SEHNR, CDR2 FQNEAQ (reference sequence). The CDR3 nucleotides read TGTGCCAGCAGCTTCTCGGGGTCCTACAATGAGCAGTTCTTC. Translating gives CASSFSGSYNEQFF.

This clone was detected once. The rearrangement joins TRBV10-1 to TRBJ2-5; D possibly corresponds to TRBD2 (7 bases). Per the germline V gene, CDR1 is WNHNN and CDR2 is SYGVQD (reference sequence). This CDR3 is built from 17 residues. Trimming shortened V by 0 bases and J by 2 bases, and 16 bases separated the two germline ends. The CDR3 sequence: CASSESWGGGRQETQYF. The CDR3 DNA sequence: TGCGCCAGCAGTGAGTCTTGGGGGGGCGGTAGGCAAGAGACCCAGTACTTC.

J is TRBJ1-2 and V is TRBV6-5; TRBD1 is a possible D gene (5 bases). This CDR3 has 15 residues. CDR1 and CDR2 from the germline V gene are MNHEY and SVGAGI. Trimming cost V 0 bases and J 4 bases, with 12 bases left between them. CDR3 DNA: TGTGCCAGCAGTTACTCCCGGGGGGGTCCCTATGGCTACACCTTC. Translating gives CASSYSRGGPYGYTF.

This chain links TRBV4-1 with TRBJ2-7; D remains unclear. The V and J ends lost 0 bases and 3 bases respectively, with 15 bases between them. The CDR3 is 16 amino acids. Germline-derived CDR1 and CDR2 are MGHRA and YSYEKL. CDR3 sequence (DNA): TGCGCCAGCAGCCAAGATACTTCTGCTAGGAGCTACGAGCAGTACTTC. Residues: CASSQDTSARSYEQYF.